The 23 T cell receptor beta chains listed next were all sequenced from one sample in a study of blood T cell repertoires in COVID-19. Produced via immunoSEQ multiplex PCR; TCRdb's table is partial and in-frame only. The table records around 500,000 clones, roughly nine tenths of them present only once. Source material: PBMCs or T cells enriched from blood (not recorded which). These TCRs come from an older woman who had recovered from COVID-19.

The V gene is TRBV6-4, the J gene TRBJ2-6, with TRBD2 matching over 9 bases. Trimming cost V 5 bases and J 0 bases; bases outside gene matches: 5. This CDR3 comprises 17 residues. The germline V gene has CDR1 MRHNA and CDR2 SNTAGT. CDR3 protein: CASSPGLAASGANVLTF. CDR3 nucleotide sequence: TGTGCCAGCAGTCCGGGACTAGCAGCCTCTGGGGCCAACGTCCTGACTTTC.

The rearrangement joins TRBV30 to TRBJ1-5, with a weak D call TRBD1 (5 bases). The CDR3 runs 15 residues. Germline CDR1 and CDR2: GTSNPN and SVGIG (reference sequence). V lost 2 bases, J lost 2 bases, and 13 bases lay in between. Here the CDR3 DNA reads TGTGCCTGGAGTCGTGGGGGGGTGGGCAATCAGCCCCAGCATTTT. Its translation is CAWSRGGVGNQPQHF.

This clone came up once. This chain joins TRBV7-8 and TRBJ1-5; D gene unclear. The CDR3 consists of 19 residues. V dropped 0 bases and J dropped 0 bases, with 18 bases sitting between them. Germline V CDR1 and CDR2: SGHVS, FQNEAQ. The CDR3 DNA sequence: TGTGCCAGCAGCTTAGCGTGGTCTAGAGACGGGTATAGCAATCAGCCCCAGCATTTT. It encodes CASSLAWSRDGYSNQPQHF.

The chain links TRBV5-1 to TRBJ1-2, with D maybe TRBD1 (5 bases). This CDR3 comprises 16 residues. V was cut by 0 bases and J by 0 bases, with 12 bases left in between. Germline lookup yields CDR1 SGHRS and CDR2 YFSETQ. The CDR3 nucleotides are TGCGCCAGCAGCTTGGACCCAGGGATAGCTAACTATGGCTACACCTTC. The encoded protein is CASSLDPGIANYGYTF.

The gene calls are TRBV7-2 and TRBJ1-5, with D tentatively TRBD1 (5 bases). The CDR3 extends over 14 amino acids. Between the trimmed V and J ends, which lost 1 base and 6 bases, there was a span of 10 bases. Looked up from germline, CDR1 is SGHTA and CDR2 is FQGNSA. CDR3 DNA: TGTGCCAGCAGCTTAGATCTAGGGGTTCAGCCCCAGCATTTT. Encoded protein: CASSLDLGVQPQHF. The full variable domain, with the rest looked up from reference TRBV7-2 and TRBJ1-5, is GAGVSQSPSNKVTEKGKDVELRCDPISGHTALYWYRQSLGQGLEFLIYFQGNSAPDKSGLPSDRFSAERTGGSVSTLTIQRTQQEDSAVYLCASSLDLGVQPQHFGDGTRLSIL.

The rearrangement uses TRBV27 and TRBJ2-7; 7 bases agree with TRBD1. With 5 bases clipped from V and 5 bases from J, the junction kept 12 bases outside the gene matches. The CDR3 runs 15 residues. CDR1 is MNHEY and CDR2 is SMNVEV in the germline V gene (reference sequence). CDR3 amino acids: CASSPQGGLKNEQYF. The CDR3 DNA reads TGTGCCAGCAGTCCCCAAGGGGGCCTAAAAAACGAGCAGTACTTC.

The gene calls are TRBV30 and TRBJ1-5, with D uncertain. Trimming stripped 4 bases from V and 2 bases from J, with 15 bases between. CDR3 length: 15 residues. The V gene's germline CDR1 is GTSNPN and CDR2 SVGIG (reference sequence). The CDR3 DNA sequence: TGTGCCTGGACCCCCCGGGGTACGGGCAATCAGCCCCAGCATTTT. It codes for CAWTPRGTGNQPQHF.

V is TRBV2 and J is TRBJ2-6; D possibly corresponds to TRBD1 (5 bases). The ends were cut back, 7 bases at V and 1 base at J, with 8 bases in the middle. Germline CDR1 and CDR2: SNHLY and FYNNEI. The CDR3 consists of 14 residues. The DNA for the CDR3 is TGTGCCAGCACCAGGGATTCTGGGGCCAACGTCCTGACTTTC. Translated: CASTRDSGANVLTF.

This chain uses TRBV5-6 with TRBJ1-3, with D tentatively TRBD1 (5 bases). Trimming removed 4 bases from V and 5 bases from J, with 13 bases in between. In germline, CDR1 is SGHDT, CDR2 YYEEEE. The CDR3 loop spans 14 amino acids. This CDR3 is CASSVGQGRNTIYF. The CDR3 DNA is TGTGCCAGCAGCGTTGGCCAGGGAAGAAACACCATATATTTT.

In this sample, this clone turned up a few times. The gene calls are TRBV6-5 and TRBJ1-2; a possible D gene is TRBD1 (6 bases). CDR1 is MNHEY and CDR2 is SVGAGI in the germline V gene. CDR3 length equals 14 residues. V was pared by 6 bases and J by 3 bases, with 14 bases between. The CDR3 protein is CASSFTPGDYGYTF. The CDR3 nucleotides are TGTGCCAGCAGCTTCACTCCAGGGGACTATGGCTACACCTTC.

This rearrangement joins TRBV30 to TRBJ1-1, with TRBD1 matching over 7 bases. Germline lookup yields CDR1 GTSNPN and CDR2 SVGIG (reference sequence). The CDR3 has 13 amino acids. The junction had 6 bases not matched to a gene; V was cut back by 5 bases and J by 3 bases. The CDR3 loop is CAWHADRDTEAFF. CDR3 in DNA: TGTGCCTGGCATGCAGACAGGGACACTGAAGCTTTCTTT.

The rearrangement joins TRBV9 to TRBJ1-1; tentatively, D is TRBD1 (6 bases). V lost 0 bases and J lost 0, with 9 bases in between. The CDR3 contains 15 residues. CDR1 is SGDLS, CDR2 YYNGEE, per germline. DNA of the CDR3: TGTGCCAGCAGCGTAGTGGGACAAGTGAACACTGAAGCTTTCTTT. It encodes CASSVVGQVNTEAFF.

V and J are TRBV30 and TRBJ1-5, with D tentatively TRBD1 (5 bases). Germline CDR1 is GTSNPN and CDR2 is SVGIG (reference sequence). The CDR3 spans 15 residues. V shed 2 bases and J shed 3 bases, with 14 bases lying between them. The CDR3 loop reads CAWSREGEDNQPQHF. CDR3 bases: TGTGCCTGGAGTAGGGAAGGGGAAGACAATCAGCCCCAGCATTTT.

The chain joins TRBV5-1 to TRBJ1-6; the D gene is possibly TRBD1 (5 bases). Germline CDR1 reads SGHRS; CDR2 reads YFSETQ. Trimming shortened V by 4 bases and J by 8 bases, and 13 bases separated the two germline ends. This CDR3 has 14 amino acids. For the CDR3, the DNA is TGCGCCAGCAGCCCAGGGTTAGAACATTCACCCCTCCACTTT. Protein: CASSPGLEHSPLHF.

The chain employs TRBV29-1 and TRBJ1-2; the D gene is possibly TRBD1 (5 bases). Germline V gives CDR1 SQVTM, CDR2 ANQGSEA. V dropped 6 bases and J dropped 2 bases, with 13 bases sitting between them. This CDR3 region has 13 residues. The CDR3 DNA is TGCAGCGTAGCGGGGCCTGGGAACTATGGCTACACCTTC. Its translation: CSVAGPGNYGYTF. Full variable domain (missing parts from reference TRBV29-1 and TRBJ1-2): SAVISQKPSRDICQRGTSLTIQCQVDSQVTMMFWYRQQPGQSLTLIATANQGSEATYESGFVIDKFPISRPNLTFSTLTVSNMSPEDSSIYLCSVAGPGNYGYTFGSGTRLTVV.

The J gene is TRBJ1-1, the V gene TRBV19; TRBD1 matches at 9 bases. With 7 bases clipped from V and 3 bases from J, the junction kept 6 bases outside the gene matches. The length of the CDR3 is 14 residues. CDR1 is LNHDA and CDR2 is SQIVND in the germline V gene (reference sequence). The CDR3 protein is CASTWDRDYTEAFF. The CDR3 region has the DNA TGTGCCAGTACCTGGGACAGGGACTACACTGAAGCTTTCTTT.

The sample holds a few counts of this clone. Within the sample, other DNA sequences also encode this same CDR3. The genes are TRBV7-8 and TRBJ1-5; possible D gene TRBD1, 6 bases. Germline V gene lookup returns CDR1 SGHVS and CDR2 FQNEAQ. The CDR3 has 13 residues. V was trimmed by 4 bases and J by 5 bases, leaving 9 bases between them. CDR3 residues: CASSWTDDQPQHF. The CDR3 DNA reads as TGTGCCAGCAGCTGGACAGATGATCAGCCCCAGCATTTT.

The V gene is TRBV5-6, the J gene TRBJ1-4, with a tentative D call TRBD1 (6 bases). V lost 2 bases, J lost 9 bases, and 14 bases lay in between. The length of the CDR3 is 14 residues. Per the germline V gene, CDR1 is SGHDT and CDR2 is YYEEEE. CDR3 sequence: CASSLQGSRKKLFF. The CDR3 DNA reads TGTGCCAGCAGCTTACAGGGAAGTAGGAAAAAACTGTTTTTT. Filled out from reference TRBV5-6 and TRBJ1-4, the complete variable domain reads DAGVTQSPTHLIKTRGQQVTLRCSPKSGHDTVSWYQQALGQGPQFIFQYYEEEERQRGNFPDRFSGHQFPNYSSELNVNALLLGDSALYLCASSLQGSRKKLFFGSGTQLSVL.

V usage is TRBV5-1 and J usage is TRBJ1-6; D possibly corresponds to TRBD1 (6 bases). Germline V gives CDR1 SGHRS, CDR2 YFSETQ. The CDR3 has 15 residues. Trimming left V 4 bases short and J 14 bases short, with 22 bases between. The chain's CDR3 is CASSPTWGGALALHF. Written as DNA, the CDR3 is TGCGCCAGCAGCCCCACCTGGGGGGGGGCCCTGGCCCTCCACTTT.

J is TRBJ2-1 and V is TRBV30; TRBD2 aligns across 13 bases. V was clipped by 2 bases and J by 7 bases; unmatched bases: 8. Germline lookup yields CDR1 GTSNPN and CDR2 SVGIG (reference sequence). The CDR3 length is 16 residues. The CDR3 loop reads CAWSKLAGGRRNEQFF. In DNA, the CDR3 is TGTGCCTGGAGTAAACTAGCGGGGGGGAGAAGAAATGAGCAGTTCTTC.

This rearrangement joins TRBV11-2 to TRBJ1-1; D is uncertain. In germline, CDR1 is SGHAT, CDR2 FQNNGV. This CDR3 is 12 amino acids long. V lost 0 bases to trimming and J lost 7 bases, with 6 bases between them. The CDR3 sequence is CASSLDGGEAFF. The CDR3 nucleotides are TGTGCCAGCAGCTTAGATGGAGGTGAAGCTTTCTTT.

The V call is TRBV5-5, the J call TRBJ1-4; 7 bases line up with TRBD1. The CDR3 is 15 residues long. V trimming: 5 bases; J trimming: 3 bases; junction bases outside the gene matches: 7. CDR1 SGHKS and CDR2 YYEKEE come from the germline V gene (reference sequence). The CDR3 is CASSFQGESNEKLFF. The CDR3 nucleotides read TGTGCCAGCAGTTTTCAGGGGGAGTCTAATGAAAAACTGTTTTTT.

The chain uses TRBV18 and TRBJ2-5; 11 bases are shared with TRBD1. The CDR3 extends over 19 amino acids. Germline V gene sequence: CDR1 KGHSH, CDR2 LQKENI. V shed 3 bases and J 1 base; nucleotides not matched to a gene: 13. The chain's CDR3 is CASSPVGTGGGSLQETQYF. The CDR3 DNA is TGTGCCAGCTCACCTGTCGGGACAGGGGGAGGATCCCTCCAAGAGACCCAGTACTTC.